This entry concerns a single T cell receptor (beta chain). This record belongs to a study of shared clonotypes between healthy human individuals. Across the whole study: The donor group consisted of two women and a few men, aged 18 to 49.

Sequencing used immunoSEQ multiplex PCR; TCRdb keeps in-frame clones, though not all of them. The sample contains 950,000 to 1,100,000 clones, approximately 68% of which appear only once. Everyone who donated was a Caucasian adult who lived in Nashville, Tennessee. Sequenced material: memory CD4+ T cells sorted from blood. Subset noted: CD45RA-negative fraction. This clonotype was obtained from a man between 18 and 35 years old in good health.

CDR3 nucleotides: TGTGCCAGCAGGGACCAATGGACCCAGTACTTC. It codes for CASRDQWTQYF. This rearrangement joins TRBV6-6 to TRBJ2-5; D remains unclear. The CDR3 has 11 amino acids. Germline CDR1 MNHNY, CDR2 SVGAGI (reference sequence). V dropped 6 bases and J dropped 7 bases, with 9 bases sitting between them.